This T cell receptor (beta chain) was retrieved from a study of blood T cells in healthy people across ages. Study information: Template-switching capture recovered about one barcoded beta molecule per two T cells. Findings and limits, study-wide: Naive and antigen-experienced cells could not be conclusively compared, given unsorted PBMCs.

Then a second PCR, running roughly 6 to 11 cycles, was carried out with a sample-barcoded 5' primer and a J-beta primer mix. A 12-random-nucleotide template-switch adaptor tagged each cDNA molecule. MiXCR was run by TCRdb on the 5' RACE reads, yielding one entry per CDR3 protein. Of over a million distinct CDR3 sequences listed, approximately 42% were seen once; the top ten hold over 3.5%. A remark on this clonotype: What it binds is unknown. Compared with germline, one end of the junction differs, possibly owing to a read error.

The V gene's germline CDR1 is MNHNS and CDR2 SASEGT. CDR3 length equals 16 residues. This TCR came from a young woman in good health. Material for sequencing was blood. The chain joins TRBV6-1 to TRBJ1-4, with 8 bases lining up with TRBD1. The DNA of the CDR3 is TGTGCCAGCAGTGAATCCACAGGGGGGACTAATGAAAAACCGTTTTTT. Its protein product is CASSESTGGTNEKPFF.